The text below deals with one T cell receptor (beta chain). TCRdb's copy holds only in-frame clones and misses some; the assay was immunoSEQ multiplex PCR. Of about 74,000 clones in the sample, 70% to 90% were seen once. The data belong to a study of blood T cell repertoires in COVID-19. About the study: Sample material is recorded as cDNA or gDNA derived from T cells, B-cell-depleted T cells, or PBMCs.

The CDR3 loop spans 20 amino acids. V gave up 0 bases and J gave up 6 bases; unmatched junction bases: 18. The V gene's germline CDR1 is MGHRA and CDR2 YSYEKL. The sequenced sample consisted of peripheral blood. This chain joins TRBV4-1 and TRBJ2-3, with 10 bases matching TRBD2. The clonotype comes from a woman of 80 years or more with active or convalescent COVID-19. The CDR3 here is CASSQDLGSGLAVVRDTQYF. In DNA form, the CDR3 reads TGCGCCAGCAGCCAAGATCTGGGTTCCGGACTAGCGGTAGTTAGGGATACGCAGTATTTT.